Following are 30 T cell receptor beta chains from one sample sequenced in a study of CD8 T cells in Susac syndrome. Reverse transcription of about 0.5 to 1 ug RNA used random hexamers. Via MiXCR, TCRdb re-called the immunoSEQ multiplex PCR reads, giving one row per CDR3 protein. The repertoire has about 170,000 distinct CDR3 sequences, approximately 93% of them found once; the top ten carry approximately 0.09%. Input material: CD4+ T cells from PBMCs. The receptors were sampled from a human donor with multiple sclerosis.

This clonotype showed up just once. The V call is TRBV4-3, the J call TRBJ2-3; D perhaps matches TRBD1 (5 bases). The length of the CDR3 is 16 residues. Between the trimmed V and J ends, which lost 2 bases and 3 bases, there was a span of 15 bases. Germline loops: CDR1 LGHNA, CDR2 YSLEER. This CDR3 is CASSQRGQKVTDTQYF. CDR3 DNA: TGCGCCAGCAGCCAAAGGGGTCAGAAAGTGACAGATACGCAGTATTTT.

The chain employs TRBV19 and TRBJ1-1; D remains ambiguous. From germline, CDR1 is LNHDA and CDR2 SQIVND (reference sequence). The CDR3 loop spans 13 amino acids. The germline V and J ends were trimmed by 4 bases and 3 bases, with 9 bases remaining between them. CDR3 bases: TGTGCCAGTAGTACGGGAGAGTACACTGAAGCTTTCTTT. Encoded protein: CASSTGEYTEAFF.

The V call is TRBV12-3 or TRBV12-4, the J call TRBJ2-3; no clear D gene. The CDR3 runs to 17 residues. V was shortened by 3 bases and J by 2 bases, with 18 bases between the two germline ends. CDR3 amino acids: CASSFPLTNGFTDTQYF. The CDR3 DNA sequence: TGTGCCAGCAGTTTCCCTCTCACTAACGGATTCACAGATACGCAGTATTTT.

The chain has TRBV20-1 and TRBJ2-2, with no clear D. The V end lost 7 bases, the J end lost 0 bases, and 6 bases lay between the germline ends. Germline lookup yields CDR1 DFQATT and CDR2 SNEGSKA (reference sequence). The CDR3 has 12 residues. As DNA, the CDR3 is TGCAGTGGTCTGGCGAACACCGGGGAGCTGTTTTTT. Translation: CSGLANTGELFF.

This chain uses TRBV15 with TRBJ1-5, with 10 positions matching TRBD1. V shed 1 base, J shed 0 bases, and the junction held 3 bases outside the gene matches. This CDR3 region has 17 residues. Germline V gene sequence: CDR1 LNHNV, CDR2 YYDKDF (reference sequence). CDR3 nucleotide sequence: TGTGCCACCAGCAGAGGACAGGGGGCCGATAGCAATCAGCCCCAGCATTTT. It encodes CATSRGQGADSNQPQHF.

This clonotype was seen only once. The chain employs TRBV5-4 and TRBJ2-1; 8 bases line up with TRBD1. This CDR3 is 16 amino acids long. The ends lost 4 bases at V and 5 bases at J; junction bases unmatched: 11. CDR1 and CDR2 from the germline V gene are SGHNT and YYREEE (reference sequence). CDR3 protein: CASSGRQGTPHNEQFF. DNA of the CDR3: TGTGCCAGCAGCGGAAGACAGGGGACCCCTCACAATGAGCAGTTCTTC.

The rearrangement uses TRBV9 and TRBJ1-5; tentatively, D is TRBD1 (6 bases). V was clipped by 3 bases and J by 6 bases, with 10 bases between them. CDR1 is SGDLS and CDR2 is YYNGEE in the germline V gene. CDR3 length: 13 residues. The CDR3 protein is CASSEGGSQPQHF. As DNA, the CDR3 is TGTGCCAGCAGCGAAGGGGGGAGTCAGCCCCAGCATTTT. Looking up the rest from reference TRBV9 and TRBJ1-5 gives the full variable domain: DSGVTQTPKHLITATGQRVTLRCSPRSGDLSVYWYQQSLDQGLQFLIQYYNGEERAKGNILERFSAQQFPDLHSELNLSSLELGDSALYFCASSEGGSQPQHFGDGTRLSIL.

This clonotype came up once. The chain employs TRBV20-1 and TRBJ1-1, with a weak D call TRBD1 (5 bases). In germline, CDR1 is DFQATT, CDR2 SNEGSKA (reference sequence). There are 14 residues in the CDR3. V was shortened by 0 bases and J by 0 bases, with 8 bases between the two germline ends. The DNA of the CDR3 is TGCAGTGCTAGAGAAGCGGGACTGAACACTGAAGCTTTCTTT. Protein: CSAREAGLNTEAFF.

This sequence joins TRBV6-6 and TRBJ1-2; the D is unclear. Germline V gene lookup returns CDR1 MNHNY and CDR2 SVGAGI (reference sequence). The CDR3 spans 15 residues. The V end lost 4 bases, the J end lost 6 bases, and 18 bases lay between the germline ends. In DNA form, the CDR3 reads TGTGCCAGCAGTTCCCTCCCGAGGGATAGTCATGGCTACACCTTC. This translates into CASSSLPRDSHGYTF.

The chain joins TRBV12-3 or TRBV12-4 to TRBJ2-2; tentatively, D is TRBD1 (6 bases). The CDR3 spans 16 residues. V was shortened by 5 bases and J by 3 bases, with 16 bases between the two germline ends. The CDR3 bases are TGTGCCAGCAGTCGATCGAGCGCAGGGGACACCGGGGAGCTGTTTTTT. Residues: CASSRSSAGDTGELFF.

A few counts support this clonotype. V gene TRBV18 combines with J gene TRBJ2-7, with 10 bases fitting TRBD1. This CDR3 has 14 amino acids. The trim removed 3 bases at V and 3 bases at J, leaving 2 bases unmatched. Germline V gene sequence: CDR1 KGHSH, CDR2 LQKENI. The CDR3 region is CASSPWTGGYEQYF. The CDR3 coding sequence is TGTGCCAGCTCACCTTGGACAGGGGGCTACGAGCAGTACTTC. Looking up the rest from reference TRBV18 and TRBJ2-7 gives the full variable domain: NAGVMQNPRHLVRRRGQEARLRCSPMKGHSHVYWYRQLPEEGLKFMVYLQKENIIDESGMPKERFSAEFPKEGPSILRIQQVVRGDSAAYFCASSPWTGGYEQYFGPGTRLTVT.

This chain joins TRBV9 and TRBJ1-1; D gene unclear. The CDR3 runs 14 residues. Germline-derived CDR1 and CDR2 are SGDLS and YYNGEE. The V end was cut by 3 bases, the J end by 0 bases, with 9 bases between. CDR3 DNA sequence: TGTGCCAGCAGCGGCGGGCCACTGAACACTGAAGCTTTCTTT. Translation gives CASSGGPLNTEAFF. The complete variable domain, with remaining parts taken from reference TRBV9 and TRBJ1-1, reads DSGVTQTPKHLITATGQRVTLRCSPRSGDLSVYWYQQSLDQGLQFLIQYYNGEERAKGNILERFSAQQFPDLHSELNLSSLELGDSALYFCASSGGPLNTEAFFGQGTRLTVV.

The chain combines TRBV4-3 with TRBJ2-7; no definite D call. Germline loops: CDR1 LGHNA, CDR2 YSLEER. Trimming shortened V by 1 base and J by 2 bases, and 12 bases separated the two germline ends. The CDR3 is 15 amino acids. This CDR3 reads CASSQVGGSPYEQYF. Written as DNA, the CDR3 is TGCGCCAGCAGCCAAGTAGGTGGGTCCCCCTACGAGCAGTACTTC.

The V and J genes are TRBV28 and TRBJ2-2, with D possibly called TRBD1 or TRBD2 (5 bases each). CDR3 length: 17 amino acids. Germline V gene data show CDR1 as MDHEN and CDR2 as SYDVKM. Trimming took 7 bases from V and 4 from J, leaving 22 bases between them. The CDR3 DNA reads as TGTGCCAGCAATTGGGGGTTTATTGGGGTTGGCACCGGGGAGCTGTTTTTT. Translation: CASNWGFIGVGTGELFF.

The CDR3 DNA reads TGTGCCAGCAGAAGGGCAGGGGAGAATGAGCAGTTCTTC. It yields the protein CASRRAGENEQFF. The chain combines TRBV3-1 with TRBJ2-1, with D perhaps TRBD1 (6 bases). The CDR3 totals 13 residues. Trimming removed 6 bases at V and 7 bases at J, with 13 bases between. Germline CDR1 and CDR2: LGHDT and YNNKEL (reference sequence).

This sequence joins TRBV25-1 and TRBJ1-1; TRBD1 agrees at 12 bases. The CDR3 loop spans 17 amino acids. The germline CDR1 and CDR2 sequences are MGHDK and SYGVNS. Trimming removed 3 bases from V and 7 bases from J; junction bases left unmatched: 12. The CDR3 sequence is CASSDSGQGASWGEAFF. As DNA, the CDR3 is TGTGCCAGCAGTGATTCGGGACAGGGGGCCTCATGGGGTGAAGCTTTCTTT.

The chain is built from TRBV4-1 and TRBJ1-1, with D unresolved. V gave up 6 bases and J gave up 0 bases, with 8 bases separating them. The CDR3 has 13 residues. CDR1 MGHRA and CDR2 YSYEKL come from the germline V gene. The CDR3 reads CASRIGLNTEAFF. CDR3 DNA sequence: TGCGCCAGCAGGATTGGGCTGAACACTGAAGCTTTCTTT.

The rearrangement joins TRBV6-5 to TRBJ2-7; TRBD1 matches at 8 bases. Trimming removed 0 bases from V and 2 bases from J; junction bases left unmatched: 3. This CDR3 comprises 15 residues. CDR1 and CDR2 (germline): MNHEY, SVGAGI. Written as DNA, the CDR3 is TGTGCCAGCAGTTACTCGATCAGGGGGCCCTACGAGCAGTACTTC. Amino acid sequence: CASSYSIRGPYEQYF.

The chain employs TRBV24-1 and TRBJ2-3, with 9 nucleotides matching TRBD2. The junction had 3 bases not matched to a gene; V was cut back by 5 bases and J by 7 bases. Germline CDR1 reads KGHDR; CDR2 reads SFDVKD. This CDR3 comprises 13 residues. CDR3 sequence (DNA): TGTGCCACCAGTGTCAGCGGGGGGAATACGCAGTATTTT. This translates into CATSVSGGNTQYF.

The chain combines TRBV12-3 or TRBV12-4 with TRBJ2-3; the D is unclear. V gave up 6 bases and J gave up 8 bases, with 18 bases separating them. This CDR3 region has 14 residues. CDR3 sequence (DNA): TGTGCCAGCAGCGCACGGATGGGCCCTCCTACGCAGTATTTT. The encoded protein is CASSARMGPPTQYF.

The rearrangement uses TRBV27 and TRBJ2-2, with unresolved D. V lost 4 bases, J lost 4 bases, and 16 bases lay in between. The CDR3 spans 16 residues. The germline V gene has CDR1 MNHEY and CDR2 SMNVEV (reference sequence). In DNA form, the CDR3 reads TGTGCCAGCAGTTCAGACTCGGCTCCGGGCACCGGGGAGCTGTTTTTT. Translated: CASSSDSAPGTGELFF.

V is TRBV5-6 and J is TRBJ1-2; D possibly corresponds to TRBD1 (5 bases). The ends were cut back, 4 bases at V and 7 bases at J, with 20 bases in the middle. This CDR3 is 15 amino acids long. From germline, CDR1 is SGHDT and CDR2 YYEEEE. DNA of the CDR3: TGTGCCAGCAGCGGGAGATTGCAGGGAGTTCGTGGCTACACCTTC. Translated, it gives CASSGRLQGVRGYTF. The full variable domain, completed using reference TRBV5-6 and TRBJ1-2, is DAGVTQSPTHLIKTRGQQVTLRCSPKSGHDTVSWYQQALGQGPQFIFQYYEEEERQRGNFPDRFSGHQFPNYSSELNVNALLLGDSALYLCASSGRLQGVRGYTFGSGTRLTVV.

This sequence joins TRBV4-2 and TRBJ1-5; unclear D gene. CDR1 is LGHNA and CDR2 is YNFKEQ in the germline V gene. This CDR3 has 17 amino acids. Between the trimmed V and J ends, which lost 1 base and 2 bases, there was a span of 15 bases. The CDR3 spells CASSQGWERGGNQPQHF. CDR3 bases: TGTGCCAGCAGCCAAGGATGGGAGCGCGGGGGCAATCAGCCCCAGCATTTT.

The chain recombines TRBV6-5 with TRBJ1-6; 7 bases map to TRBD1. V was clipped by 6 bases and J by 8 bases; unmatched bases: 4. Germline-derived CDR1 and CDR2 are MNHEY and SVGAGI. The CDR3 is 13 amino acids. The chain's CDR3 is CASRRDRYSPLHF. In DNA form, the CDR3 reads TGTGCCAGCAGACGGGACAGATATTCACCCCTCCACTTT.

The table lists this clonotype with a count of one. This chain uses TRBV7-9 with TRBJ2-2; the match to TRBD2 covers 10 bases. Trimming at V came to 6 bases and at J to 0 bases, leaving 7 bases not matched to a gene. This CDR3 contains 17 residues. CDR1 SEHNR and CDR2 FQNEAQ come from the germline V gene (reference sequence). Here the CDR3 DNA reads TGTGCCAGCAGAGGACTAGCGGACAAAACGAACACCGGGGAGCTGTTTTTT. This sequence encodes CASRGLADKTNTGELFF.

The sample holds a few counts of this clonotype. The chain has TRBV6-5 and TRBJ2-7; D is uncertain. Trimming pared 4 bases from V and 4 bases from J, leaving 8 bases between. The CDR3 runs 12 residues. From germline, CDR1 is MNHEY and CDR2 SVGAGI. CDR3 in amino acids: CASSSPGYEQYF. The CDR3 DNA is TGTGCCAGCAGTTCCCCGGGTTACGAGCAGTACTTC.

V and J are TRBV2 and TRBJ1-4; no definite D call. The length of the CDR3 is 12 residues. Trimming left V 8 bases short and J 11 bases short, with 15 bases between. Per germline, CDR1 SNHLY and CDR2 FYNNEI. The CDR3 loop is CASGQGLEKLFF. The CDR3 DNA sequence: TGTGCCAGCGGGCAAGGCTTGGAGAAACTGTTTTTT.

The V and J genes are TRBV15 and TRBJ2-7; 7 bases are a match to TRBD2. The CDR3 extends over 14 amino acids. The trim removed 0 bases at V and 4 bases at J, leaving 3 bases unmatched. CDR1 is LNHNV and CDR2 is YYDKDF in the germline V gene (reference sequence). The CDR3 sequence: CATSREAGNYEQYF. CDR3 DNA: TGTGCCACCAGCAGAGAAGCGGGGAATTACGAGCAGTACTTC.

The chain couples TRBV7-9 to TRBJ1-6; D is undetermined. Deletions cut 4 bases from V and 11 bases from J, with 18 bases between. Germline V gives CDR1 SEHNR, CDR2 FQNEAQ (reference sequence). The CDR3 length is 15 residues. The CDR3 nucleotides are TGTGCCAGCAGCTCCCAGGCCTTCGGAAATGCACCCCTCCACTTT. Residues: CASSSQAFGNAPLHF.

The gene calls are TRBV3-1 and TRBJ2-3; D gene ambiguous. This CDR3 comprises 15 residues. In germline, CDR1 is LGHDT, CDR2 YNNKEL (reference sequence). Trimming shortened V by 0 bases and J by 3 bases, and 10 bases separated the two germline ends. The CDR3 DNA reads as TGTGCCAGCAGCCAAGATCCCCCCTCGACAGATACGCAGTATTTT. Amino acid sequence: CASSQDPPSTDTQYF.